This TCR beta chain was captured in a study of cytomegalovirus exposure and HLA in healthy donors. TCRdb's table, derived via immunoSEQ multiplex PCR, lists solely in-frame clones and lacks some. The sample consists of tens of thousands of clones, 90% to 95% of them appearing once. With 7 bases removed from V and 2 bases from J, the gap between germline ends came to 9 bases. This CDR3 contains 12 residues. Germline V lookup: CDR1 SGHTA, CDR2 FQGNSA. The chain has TRBV7-2 and TRBJ2-7; D is uncertain. The TCR comes from a man younger than 35 in good health and CMV-seronegative. Sequencing used PBMCs. CDR3 DNA sequence: TGTGCCAGCACCAAGAACACCTACGAGCAGTACTTC. Amino acids: CASTKNTYEQYF.